This T cell receptor (beta chain) is drawn from a study of blood T cell repertoires in COVID-19. Study details: Sites across the United States, Italy and Spain contributed samples from acute and convalescent COVID-19. Sample material is recorded as cDNA or gDNA derived from T cells, B-cell-depleted T cells, or PBMCs.

Study processing details: Scientists estimated how many nucleated cells there were by amplifying reference gene primers. Sequencing was performed with immunoSEQ multiplex PCR; in TCRdb, only in-frame clones are kept and a portion is missing. Clonal size and the V and J genes are those of that table, whereas D and trimming came from the DNA. The sample comprises just over 90,000 clones, roughly nine tenths of which are singletons, and approximately 1.6% rests with the top ten. Trimming took off 5 bases at V and 1 base at J, with 14 bases between the two ends. The germline V gene has CDR1 SGHRS and CDR2 YFSETQ. The CDR3 has 15 amino acids.

Sequenced sample: peripheral blood. The receptor was derived from a human donor with active COVID-19. The donor label of this sample is uncertain. The rearrangement joins TRBV5-1 to TRBJ2-3, with a tentative D call TRBD2 (5 bases). As DNA, the CDR3 is TGCGCCAGCAGGGACGGGGTAGTTGGCACAGATACGCAGTATTTT. Translating gives CASRDGVVGTDTQYF.